This TCR beta chain was identified during a study of T cell repertoires in cytomegalovirus infection (dated by TCRdb to between 2017 and 2020). Regarding the study in general: Because public TCR beta signatures pointed to carriage of CMV infection together with the matching HLA type, the HLA type of each donor mattered for the analysis. The study at large found these results: The ex vivo response was dominated by HLA-C-restricted CMV-specific TCR beta clonotypes, which also provided the single most frequent clonotype in two of eight donors. In both this cohort and an independent cohort of some 350 donors, the cumulative frequency of public TCR beta family members distinguished carriers of CMV infection plus the relevant HLA type.

Via the germline V gene, CDR1 is SGHRS and CDR2 YFSETQ. V lost 0 bases and J lost 1 base; the stretch between them is 7 bases long. From the cysteine up to the phenylalanine, the CDR3 has a length of 15 residues. The CDR3 DNA has 45 bases and is translated from base 1. Sequencing was carried out with an Illumina HiSeq 1500. The public reads were reprocessed in TCRdb via fastp at Q25 and MiXCR, keeping in-frame beta chains. Every entry covers one CDR3 protein and lists the most common genes and DNA from its rows. The sample records under 850,000 distinct CDR3 sequences, roughly 36% of which are singletons. 2.5% to 3.5% of the sample rests with the top ten. As regards this clonotype: What antigen it recognizes has not been identified. No qualities accompany the bases; no much larger clone lies one base away.

The chain was built from TRBV5-1 and TRBJ2-2; the D gene is not confidently resolved. The source of this sequence is a human donor in good health (CMV status not recorded). Some clones in this sample may be carry-over from other donors' samples. Sequenced: PBMCs. The CDR3 in this case is CASSLDQKNTGELFF. DNA sequence: TGCGCCAGCAGCTTGGATCAAAAGAACACCGGGGAGCTGTTTTTT. The full variable domain, completed from the reference TRBV5-1 and TRBJ2-2 proteins outside the CDR3, reads KAGVTQTPRYLIKTRGQQVTLSCSPISGHRSVSWYQQTPGQGLQFLFEYFSETQRNKGNFPGRFSGRQFSNSRSEMNVSTLELGDSALYLCASSLDQKNTGELFFGEGSRLTVL.